This TCR beta chain was retrieved from a study of OX40 agonist ivuxolimab in advanced cancers. About the study: Prior checkpoint blockade (anti-PD-1, anti-PD-L1 or anti-CTLA-4) was permitted; under 50% had it.

This clone was recorded once. Its antigen is still unknown. Study-wide results and limits: Among the lowest levels of clonal expansion were found in partial responders at 0.1-3.0 mg/kg. Specificity for antigen went undetermined in the expanded peripheral T cells.

Per the germline V gene, CDR1 is SGHTA and CDR2 is FQGNSA. The CDR3 has 14 amino acids. V dropped 5 bases and J dropped 2 bases, with 11 bases sitting between them. Sequenced by immunoSEQ multiplex PCR; TCRdb stores in-frame clones only, minus some. Here the sample spans approximately 91,000 clones, around 86% being singletons. The clonotype originates from an adult with an advanced solid tumor such as melanoma, head and neck, liver or kidney cancer. The rearrangement joins TRBV7-2 to TRBJ2-3; D unclear. Sequenced material: CD4+ or CD8+ T cells sorted from blood, taken in a trial of the OX40 agonist ivuxolimab. The CDR3 DNA reads as TGTGCCAGCAGCCCCGAAGTGTTCACAGATACGCAGTATTTT. Translating gives CASSPEVFTDTQYF.